These 17 T cell receptor beta chains were all obtained from the same sample, sequenced in a study of T-cell memory formation after mild COVID-19. TCRdb re-called the 5' RACE reads with MiXCR, one entry per CDR3 protein. The sample has more than 400,000 distinct CDR3 sequences, 15% to 20% seen once; the top ten hold 10% to 15%. Sequencing was performed on PBMCs or a T cell subset sorted from them (not recorded which). The receptor source for this set is an adult woman who had mild COVID-19 (a few samples of this study predate the infection). Cell type and time point are not known.

This rearrangement joins TRBV7-3 to TRBJ1-5; maybe TRBD1 (6 bases). The CDR3 totals 15 residues. With 7 bases removed from V and 7 bases from J, the gap between germline ends came to 20 bases. Germline V CDR1 and CDR2: SGHTA, FQGTGA. This chain's CDR3 is CASIPRRGARQPQHF. The CDR3 bases are TGTGCCAGCATTCCCCGCCGGGGGGCGCGGCAGCCCCAGCATTTT.

The chain employs TRBV3-1 and TRBJ2-2; possibly TRBD1 for D (6 bases). CDR3 length equals 16 residues. Germline V CDR1 and CDR2: LGHDT, YNNKEL (reference sequence). V lost 3 bases to trimming and J lost 1 base, with 12 bases between them. CDR3 amino acids: CASSHYDRQNTGELFF. Written as DNA, the CDR3 is TGTGCCAGCAGCCACTACGACAGGCAGAACACCGGGGAGCTGTTTTTT.

This clonotype has only a few counts. This sequence joins TRBV7-9 and TRBJ2-3, with TRBD1 as a possible D gene (6 bases). The CDR3 loop spans 17 amino acids. The ends were cut back, 6 bases at V and 2 bases at J, with 21 bases in the middle. The V gene's germline CDR1 is SEHNR and CDR2 FQNEAQ (reference sequence). CDR3 sequence reads: CASRPGWQGIPTDTQYF. The DNA for the CDR3 is TGTGCCAGCAGACCAGGGTGGCAGGGGATCCCCACAGATACGCAGTATTTT.

This clonotype was detected a few times. V and J are TRBV30 and TRBJ1-1; D remains unclear. The CDR3 spans 13 residues. Trimming took off 3 bases at V and 0 bases at J, with 8 bases between the two ends. Per the germline V gene, CDR1 is GTSNPN and CDR2 is SVGIG (reference sequence). The CDR3 loop reads CAWRGNLNTEAFF. The CDR3 region has the DNA TGTGCCTGGAGAGGCAACCTGAACACTGAAGCTTTCTTT.

The V gene is TRBV7-9, the J gene TRBJ2-5; 7 nucleotides agree with TRBD2. The CDR3 contains 15 residues. The germline V gene has CDR1 SEHNR and CDR2 FQNEAQ (reference sequence). The trim removed 1 base at V and 5 bases at J, leaving 7 bases unmatched. The CDR3 here is CASSLDYGGRETQYF. The CDR3 DNA reads TGTGCCAGCAGCTTAGACTACGGGGGGAGGGAGACCCAGTACTTC.

V usage is TRBV6-2 or TRBV6-3 and J usage is TRBJ1-1; 10 bases match TRBD1. From germline, CDR1 is MNHEY and CDR2 SVGEGT. CDR3 length: 15 amino acids. The junction had 7 bases not matched to a gene; V was cut back by 4 bases and J by 5 bases. CDR3: CASSFLGTGATEAFF. The CDR3 DNA reads TGTGCCAGCAGTTTTTTGGGGACAGGGGCGACTGAAGCTTTCTTT.

The rearrangement links TRBV20-1 to TRBJ2-7; 7 nucleotides line up with TRBD2. The V gene end was trimmed by 6 bases and the J gene end by 4 bases; junction bases not matched to a gene: 9. This CDR3 has 13 residues. The germline V gene has CDR1 DFQATT and CDR2 SNEGSKA (reference sequence). CDR3 sequence (DNA): TGCAGTGCCCCTGCTAATAGCGGGTACGAGCAGTACTTC. As protein: CSAPANSGYEQYF.

This clonotype was observed a few times. The chain joins TRBV5-1 to TRBJ2-2; 8 nucleotides line up with TRBD2. Germline-derived CDR1 and CDR2 are SGHRS and YFSETQ. After removal of 6 bases from V and 4 bases from J, the junction contained 5 bases not matched to a gene. The CDR3 spans 14 residues. The CDR3 spells CASTRTSITGELFF. CDR3 sequence (DNA): TGCGCCAGCACCAGGACTAGCATCACCGGGGAGCTGTTTTTT.

The chain carries TRBV4-3 and TRBJ2-7, with 7 bases aligning to TRBD2. CDR3 length: 15 amino acids. From germline, CDR1 is LGHNA and CDR2 YSLEER. V trimming: 0 bases; J trimming: 4 bases; junction bases outside the gene matches: 6. The CDR3 here is CASSQELRTRYEQYF. The CDR3 DNA reads as TGCGCCAGCAGCCAAGAGTTAAGGACTAGATACGAGCAGTACTTC.

This clonotype was seen at least ten times. The chain couples TRBV29-1 to TRBJ1-3; possibly TRBD1 for D (6 bases). Germline CDR1 is SQVTM and CDR2 is ANQGSEA. Trimming took off 4 bases at V and 0 bases at J, with 16 bases between the two ends. The CDR3 runs 16 residues. The CDR3 DNA reads TGCAGCGTTGGGGGTTTGGGGGCCTCCTCTGGAAACACCATATATTTT. It is translated as CSVGGLGASSGNTIYF.

The rearrangement uses TRBV2 and TRBJ1-1; maybe TRBD1 (5 bases). V gave up 2 bases and J gave up 1 base, with 11 bases separating them. Germline values: CDR1 SNHLY, CDR2 FYNNEI. The CDR3 has 15 residues. The CDR3: CASSEQGFANTEAFF. CDR3 in DNA: TGTGCCAGCAGTGAACAGGGTTTCGCGAACACTGAAGCTTTCTTT.

The chain couples TRBV6-2 or TRBV6-3 to TRBJ1-2, with D possibly TRBD1 on 6 matching bases. There are 14 residues in the CDR3. Trimming stripped 4 bases from V and 4 bases from J, with 13 bases between. Germline CDR1 and CDR2: MNHEY and SVGEGT. The chain's CDR3 is CASSSDAGAYGYTF. The CDR3 coding sequence is TGTGCCAGCAGTTCAGACGCAGGGGCCTATGGCTACACCTTC.

In this sample, this clonotype turned up a few times. V is TRBV11-2 and J is TRBJ1-1; tentative D call: TRBD1 (5 bases). The germline CDR1 and CDR2 sequences are SGHAT and FQNNGV. Trimming pared 3 bases from V and 2 bases from J, leaving 13 bases between. The CDR3 is 15 residues long. The CDR3 DNA reads as TGTGCCAGCAGCTTTTTTCTTCAGGGTAACACTGAAGCTTTCTTT. Its protein is CASSFFLQGNTEAFF.

This clonotype has at least ten counts. The rearrangement joins TRBV20-1 to TRBJ2-5; 10 bases line up with TRBD2. V was pared by 6 bases and J by 4 bases, with 8 bases of the junction left unmatched. Germline V gene lookup returns CDR1 DFQATT and CDR2 SNEGSKA (reference sequence). The CDR3 loop spans 14 amino acids. CDR3 residues: CSAMGLASSETQYF. In nucleotides, the CDR3 is TGCAGTGCCATGGGACTAGCGTCCTCAGAGACCCAGTACTTC.

In its sample, this clonotype was seen a few times. V is TRBV5-1 and J is TRBJ1-1, with 8 bases that match TRBD1. V dropped 2 bases and J dropped 3; count of bases not matched to a gene: 3. Per germline, CDR1 SGHRS and CDR2 YFSETQ. This CDR3 contains 14 residues. In DNA form, the CDR3 reads TGCGCCAGCAGCTTCAGGGGGCTGGACACTGAAGCTTTCTTT. Residues: CASSFRGLDTEAFF.

This clonotype was observed a few times. The chain uses TRBV12-3 or TRBV12-4 and TRBJ2-4; D call uncertain. Deletions cut 5 bases from V and 9 bases from J, with 14 bases between. The CDR3 totals 13 residues. The CDR3 DNA sequence: TGTGCCAGCAGTCCAAAATCCTGGGGCATTCAGTACTTC. Its protein product is CASSPKSWGIQYF.

This clonotype turned up a few times. The genes are TRBV5-1 and TRBJ1-2, with D hard to call. The CDR3 contains 13 residues. The V and J ends lost 2 bases and 4 bases respectively, with 9 bases between them. Germline V CDR1 and CDR2: SGHRS, YFSETQ. The CDR3 nucleotides are TGCGCCAGCAGCTTACGGACGGCCTATGGCTACACCTTC. It encodes CASSLRTAYGYTF.